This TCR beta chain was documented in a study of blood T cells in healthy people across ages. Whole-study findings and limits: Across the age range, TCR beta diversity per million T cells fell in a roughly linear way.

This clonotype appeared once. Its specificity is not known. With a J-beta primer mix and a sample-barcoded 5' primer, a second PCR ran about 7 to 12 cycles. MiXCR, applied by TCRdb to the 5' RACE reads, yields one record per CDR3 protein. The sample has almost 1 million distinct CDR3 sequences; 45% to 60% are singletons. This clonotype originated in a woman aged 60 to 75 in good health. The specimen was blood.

The CDR3 loop is CASSLEGWGEQFF. CDR3 nucleotide sequence: TGCGCCAGCAGCTTGGAAGGGTGGGGTGAGCAGTTCTTC. The chain carries TRBV5-1 and TRBJ2-1; D uncertain. The CDR3 sequence is 13 residues long. Germline V gene lookup returns CDR1 SGHRS and CDR2 YFSETQ. Trimming removed 0 bases at V and 9 bases at J, with 10 bases between.